This is a list of T cell receptor beta chains from one sample in a study of shared clonotypes between healthy human individuals. This table comes from immunoSEQ multiplex PCR, and its TCRdb copy is limited to in-frame clones, with some not included. This table holds a few million clones, around 90% found once. The sample was naive CD4+ T cells from PBMCs. These receptors were obtained from a man between 18 and 29 years old in good health. Some clones in this sample may be carry-over from other donors' samples. Both conserved end residues are part of each CDR3. D genes are given only for firm matches. Clone size is shown for a subset of rows, as once, few, many or a class of expanded clone.

j_call	clone_size	d_call	v_call	cdr3_aa
TRBJ1-1	.	.	TRBV11-2	CASSYTTHSEAFF
TRBJ2-7	.	.	TRBV11-2	CASSLHRGRSF
TRBJ1-2	.	.	TRBV20-1	CSANYGYTF
TRBJ2-3	.	TRBD2	TRBV2	CASSDRAGGSTDTQYF
TRBJ2-5	.	TRBD2	TRBV28	CASSRVLLAGVAETQYF
TRBJ2-7	.	.	TRBV11-2	CASSQPQGAIYEQYF
TRBJ2-7	once	.	TRBV28	CASKIRGRNPHEQYF
TRBJ2-7	once	TRBD2	TRBV7-9	CASSLGLAATYEQYF
TRBJ2-7	.	TRBD1	TRBV4-3	CASSQLPPGQGTYEQYF
TRBJ1-4	.	.	TRBV30	CAWSPGGTNEKLFF
TRBJ2-5	.	.	TRBV4-2	CASSQGQQAGETQYF
TRBJ2-5	.	.	TRBV10-3	CAISEGQRIQETQYF
TRBJ2-2	.	.	TRBV7-3	CASSSGANTGELFF
TRBJ2-2	.	.	TRBV5-1	CASSPVGGTNTGELFF
TRBJ2-6	.	.	TRBV7-8	CASSLEVHSGANVLTF
TRBJ1-3	.	TRBD1	TRBV6-6	CASSSLNRGYGNTIYF
TRBJ2-3	.	.	TRBV29-1	CSVVEPRVDTQYF
TRBJ1-1	few	.	TRBV7-2	CASSKSGTFEAFF
TRBJ2-7	.	.	TRBV7-8	CASSPYSGVNEQYF
TRBJ2-7	.	TRBD2	TRBV28	CASSLERGRSLYEQYF
TRBJ1-6	.	.	TRBV5-4	CASSPGQSNSPLHF
TRBJ2-3	.	.	TRBV7-2	CASSAGTPTTDTQYF
TRBJ2-7	.	.	TRBV7-9	CASSLLHSSYEQYF
TRBJ2-5	.	TRBD2	TRBV28	CASARGGWETQYF